The clone carrying this T cell receptor (beta chain) was seen at least ten times. The data were obtained in a study of regulatory T cells in long-lasting Graves disease. Building of the TCR beta libraries involved iRepertoire HTBI primers and Arm-PCR of CDR3 regions. From the multiplex PCR reads, TCRdb called clonotypes with MiXCR, one entry per CDR3 protein. The sample holds about 540,000 distinct CDR3 sequences, less than 15% seen once. V lost 2 bases, J lost 0 bases, and 10 bases lay in between. CDR3 size: 15 residues. CDR1 is SGHTA and CDR2 is FQGTGA in the germline V gene. Noted time point: newly diagnosed GD, antithyroid drugs for less than 3 months. Researchers made the TCR library from RNA that was extracted from PBMCs. Patient provenance is recorded as an endocrinology department in Xi'an, China. EDTA tubes received roughly 8.6 milliliters of drawn peripheral blood. These data were also filed under a second study, of T cells in Graves' hyperthyroidism and ophthalmopathy. That work contributes: Among the patients, aged 18 to 65, hyperthyroidism was newly diagnosed and had lasted under 2 months. Diagnostic decisions used clinical symptoms, serum thyroxine and TRAb, thyroid ultrasound and orbital computed tomography.

The V call is TRBV7-3, the J call TRBJ1-1; D unclear. The specimen comprised peripheral blood mononuclear cells (PBMCs), sampled at new diagnosis, from a patient treated with antithyroid drugs. This receptor was identified in a man younger than 45 with Graves disease. The CDR3 protein is CASSLDSYMNTEAFF. The CDR3 region has the DNA TGTGCCAGCAGCTTAGATTCCTACATGAACACTGAAGCTTTCTTT.